These T cell receptor beta chains were read from a single sample in a study of chemoradiotherapy in HPV16-positive cancers. Measured with immunoSEQ multiplex PCR; TCRdb has only the in-frame clones, and not every one. The sample shows over 5,000 clones, over 75% of them seen only once. The specimen comprised tumor tissue, sampled from a patient who underwent chemoradiotherapy. The origin of the receptors is a human donor with HPV-associated anogenital cancer. Both conserved end residues are part of each CDR3. The order of the fields is clone size, D gene, J gene, V gene, CDR3 protein, CDR3 DNA. The D gene is left open where the match is weak. Clone sizes are given selectively: once, few, many, or a class where the clone is expanded.

clone size: NA
D gene: TRBD1
J gene: TRBJ2-5
V gene: TRBV30
CDR3 protein: CASELTGRKTQYF
CDR3 DNA: TGTGCCAGCGAGTTGACAGGGCGCAAGACCCAGTACTTC

clone size: once
D gene: NA
J gene: TRBJ1-5
V gene: TRBV6-1
CDR3 protein: CASRKINQPQHF
CDR3 DNA: TGTGCCAGCAGAAAGATTAATCAGCCCCAGCATTTT

clone size: NA
D gene: NA
J gene: TRBJ2-7
V gene: TRBV11-2
CDR3 protein: CASSSGYYEQYF
CDR3 DNA: TGTGCCAGCAGCTCGGGTTACTACGAGCAGTACTTC

clone size: NA
D gene: NA
J gene: TRBJ2-2
V gene: TRBV7-2
CDR3 protein: CASSWPMGGPSGELFF
CDR3 DNA: TGTGCCAGCAGCTGGCCTATGGGGGGGCCAAGCGGGGAGCTGTTTTTT

clone size: NA
D gene: NA
J gene: TRBJ2-5
V gene: TRBV19
CDR3 protein: CASPKTGEETQYF
CDR3 DNA: TGTGCCAGTCCAAAGACAGGTGAAGAGACCCAGTACTTC

clone size: NA
D gene: NA
J gene: TRBJ2-1
V gene: TRBV5-1
CDR3 protein: CASSSRTPSQGEQFF
CDR3 DNA: TGCGCCAGCAGCTCGAGGACCCCCTCGCAGGGTGAGCAGTTCTTC

clone size: large
D gene: NA
J gene: TRBJ2-2
V gene: TRBV28
CDR3 protein: CASRDVNNMNTGELFF
CDR3 DNA: TGTGCCAGCAGGGACGTAAACAACATGAACACCGGGGAGCTGTTTTTT

clone size: NA
D gene: NA
J gene: TRBJ1-3
V gene: TRBV9
CDR3 protein: CASSVGSVGNTIYF
CDR3 DNA: TGTGCCAGCAGCGTAGGCTCGGTTGGAAACACCATATATTTT

clone size: NA
D gene: NA
J gene: TRBJ2-2
V gene: TRBV7-3
CDR3 protein: CASSRLGGQGELFF
CDR3 DNA: TGTGCCAGCAGCCGTCTGGGGGGACAAGGGGAGCTGTTTTTT

clone size: few
D gene: TRBD1
J gene: TRBJ1-2
V gene: TRBV2
CDR3 protein: CASSDGTGGGGYTF
CDR3 DNA: TGTGCCAGCAGTGACGGGACAGGGGGCGGAGGCTACACCTTC

clone size: NA
D gene: NA
J gene: TRBJ2-1
V gene: TRBV5-4
CDR3 protein: CASSLQNYNEQFF
CDR3 DNA: TGTGCCAGCAGCTTACAGAATTACAATGAGCAGTTCTTC

clone size: NA
D gene: TRBD2
J gene: TRBJ2-1
V gene: TRBV11-2
CDR3 protein: CASSPGSGSRNEQFF
CDR3 DNA: TGTGCCAGCAGCCCGGGTAGCGGGAGCCGCAATGAGCAGTTCTTC

clone size: NA
D gene: NA
J gene: TRBJ2-5
V gene: TRBV7-9
CDR3 protein: CASSPQVVETQYF
CDR3 DNA: TGTGCCAGCAGCCCCCAGGTTGTAGAGACCCAGTACTTC

clone size: NA
D gene: NA
J gene: TRBJ2-2
V gene: TRBV5-1
CDR3 protein: CASSLATRELFF
CDR3 DNA: TGCGCCAGCAGCTTGGCCACGCGGGAGCTGTTTTTT

clone size: once
D gene: NA
J gene: TRBJ2-1
V gene: TRBV4-1
CDR3 protein: CASSQARGYNEQFF
CDR3 DNA: TGCGCCAGCAGCCAGGCGCGCGGCTACAATGAGCAGTTCTTC

clone size: once
D gene: NA
J gene: TRBJ1-4
V gene: TRBV28
CDR3 protein: CASSRPGVGGEKLFF
CDR3 DNA: TGTGCCAGCAGTCGCCCGGGAGTCGGTGGTGAAAAACTGTTTTTT

clone size: NA
D gene: NA
J gene: TRBJ2-2
V gene: TRBV7-7
CDR3 protein: CASSLPGGRSIRNTGELFF
CDR3 DNA: TGTGCTAGCAGCTTGCCAGGGGGGCGTTCGATTAGGAACACCGGGGAGCTGTTTTTT

clone size: NA
D gene: NA
J gene: TRBJ1-1
V gene: TRBV19
CDR3 protein: CASRVKGWNTEAFF
CDR3 DNA: TGTGCCAGTAGGGTAAAAGGGTGGAACACTGAAGCTTTCTTT

clone size: NA
D gene: TRBD2
J gene: TRBJ2-2
V gene: TRBV5-6
CDR3 protein: CASGLLGLAVTGELFF
CDR3 DNA: TGTGCCAGCGGCTTATTAGGACTAGCTGTTACCGGGGAGCTGTTTTTT

clone size: NA
D gene: NA
J gene: TRBJ2-5
V gene: TRBV10-1
CDR3 protein: CASSGGGQTETQYF
CDR3 DNA: TGCGCCAGCAGTGGGGGGGGCCAGACGGAGACCCAGTACTTC

clone size: NA
D gene: TRBD1
J gene: TRBJ1-6
V gene: TRBV5-1
CDR3 protein: CASRPSGTDSPLHF
CDR3 DNA: TGCGCCAGCAGACCCTCGGGGACAGATTCACCCCTCCACTTT

clone size: few
D gene: TRBD1
J gene: TRBJ1-2
V gene: TRBV2
CDR3 protein: CASSSRDRNYGYTF
CDR3 DNA: TGTGCCAGCAGTTCGCGGGACAGAAACTATGGCTACACCTTC

clone size: NA
D gene: TRBD2
J gene: TRBJ2-1
V gene: TRBV15
CDR3 protein: CATSPAGVLRNEQFF
CDR3 DNA: TGTGCCACCAGCCCAGCGGGGGTACTGAGGAATGAGCAGTTCTTC